These 30 T cell receptor beta chains originate from one sample sequenced in a study of cytomegalovirus exposure and HLA in healthy donors. Measured with immunoSEQ multiplex PCR; TCRdb has only the in-frame clones, and not every one. Here the sample spans 100,000 to 150,000 clones, 88% being singletons. The specimen sequenced was PBMCs. These TCRs come from a man in his thirties or forties in good health and CMV-seronegative.

This clone was picked up one time. The CDR3 region is CASSYSGVISGNTIYF. The CDR3 DNA follows: TGTGCCAGCAGTTACTCGGGCGTTATCTCTGGAAACACCATATATTTT. This sequence joins TRBV6-5 and TRBJ1-3; D remains unclear. Germline V gives CDR1 MNHEY, CDR2 SVGAGI. The V end was cut by 0 bases, the J end by 0 bases, with 9 bases between. The CDR3 spans 16 residues.

The chain employs TRBV7-9 and TRBJ2-2, with TRBD2 identical over 7 bases. CDR1 is SEHNR and CDR2 is FQNEAQ in the germline V gene (reference sequence). CDR3 length equals 16 residues. J was trimmed by 1 base and V by 1 base; bases with no gene match: 3. CDR3 sequence reads: CASSLDGTMNTGELFF. The CDR3 DNA is TGTGCCAGCAGCTTAGACGGGACTATGAACACCGGGGAGCTGTTTTTT.

The V and J genes are TRBV14 and TRBJ2-1; the D gene is possibly TRBD1 (6 bases). The CDR3 totals 12 residues. Germline CDR1 SGHDN, CDR2 FVKESK. The V and J ends lost 4 bases and 10 bases respectively, with 11 bases between them. The chain's CDR3 is CASSLRGREQFF. CDR3 DNA: TGTGCCAGCAGCCTCAGGGGCAGAGAGCAGTTCTTC.

The chain combines TRBV6-1 with TRBJ2-7, with 9 bases that match TRBD2. This CDR3 spans 15 amino acids. Trimming took 4 bases from V and 3 from J; bases not matched to a gene: 7. Germline V CDR1 and CDR2: MNHNS, SASEGT. As DNA, the CDR3 is TGTGCCAGCAGTGCGTTAGCGGGAGCGTTCTACGAGCAGTACTTC. As protein: CASSALAGAFYEQYF.

The chain links TRBV7-2 to TRBJ2-7, with 9 bases lining up with TRBD1. Germline-derived CDR1 and CDR2 are SGHTA and FQGNSA. This CDR3 comprises 16 residues. V was clipped by 4 bases and J by 5 bases; unmatched bases: 12. The CDR3 loop is CASSSITLGQGNEQYF. CDR3 nucleotides: TGTGCCAGCAGCTCTATTACCCTGGGACAGGGAAACGAGCAGTACTTC.

The J gene is TRBJ1-4, the V gene TRBV18; 7 bases match TRBD1. The CDR3 loop spans 16 amino acids. The germline V gene has CDR1 KGHSH and CDR2 LQKENI. The V and J ends lost 5 bases and 8 bases, in that order; junction bases with no gene match: 14. The CDR3 nucleotides read TGTGCCAGCTCATCCCCCTATGGACAGGTCGGAGAAAAACTGTTTTTT. Protein product: CASSSPYGQVGEKLFF.

The gene calls are TRBV4-1 and TRBJ2-7, with 7 positions matching TRBD2. Looked up from germline, CDR1 is MGHRA and CDR2 is YSYEKL. CDR3 length: 15 residues. With V trimmed by 1 base and J by 2 bases, 5 bases remained unmatched. As DNA, the CDR3 is TGCGCCAGCAGCCAAGGGGGACTATTCGCCTACGAGCAGTACTTC. This sequence encodes CASSQGGLFAYEQYF.

The chain combines TRBV27 with TRBJ2-7; D possibly corresponds to TRBD1 (5 bases). Germline V CDR1 and CDR2: MNHEY, SMNVEV (reference sequence). The V end was cut by 6 bases, the J end by 4 bases, with 16 bases between. This CDR3 is built from 14 residues. CDR3 amino acids: CASSDAGYGYEQYF. CDR3 coding DNA: TGTGCCAGCAGCGACGCAGGGTACGGATACGAGCAGTACTTC.

Written as DNA, the CDR3 is TGTGCCAGCAGCCACGGACAGGGGGCTTTAGGCACTGAAGCTTTCTTT. Protein product: CASSHGQGALGTEAFF. V gene TRBV5-4 combines with J gene TRBJ1-1; 11 bases map to TRBD1. Germline CDR1 reads SGHNT; CDR2 reads YYREEE (reference sequence). The V segment lost 4 bases and the J segment 4 bases; nucleotides outside the gene matches: 9. The CDR3 totals 16 residues.

V usage is TRBV27 and J usage is TRBJ2-3, with 7 bases aligning to TRBD2. Germline-derived CDR1 and CDR2 are MNHEY and SMNVEV (reference sequence). CDR3 size: 14 residues. V lost 6 bases, J lost 8 bases, and 11 bases stayed unmatched. CDR3 DNA: TGTGCCAGCAGGCAAGACGAGGGAGGGGTTACGCAGTATTTT. It yields the protein CASRQDEGGVTQYF.

This chain joins TRBV29-1 and TRBJ2-7, with 11 bases matching TRBD1. Trimming removed 6 bases from V and 2 bases from J; junction bases left unmatched: 6. The CDR3 contains 14 residues. Germline V gene sequence: CDR1 SQVTM, CDR2 ANQGSEA. CDR3 in amino acids: CSVGPGQGAYEQYF. CDR3 nucleotide sequence: TGCAGCGTAGGACCGGGACAGGGGGCCTACGAGCAGTACTTC.

The table lists this clone with a count of one. The gene calls are TRBV6-5 and TRBJ1-2; perhaps TRBD1 as D (5 bases). The CDR3 is 13 residues long. The V gene lost 5 bases and the J gene lost 2 bases, with 9 bases spanning the gap. Germline V gene lookup returns CDR1 MNHEY and CDR2 SVGAGI. Here the CDR3 DNA reads TGTGCCAGCAGTCCGAACAGGAACTATGGCTACACCTTC. This codes for CASSPNRNYGYTF.

The CDR3 coding sequence is TGCAGCGTTCCCCGGGACAACGGCGGAACAGATACGCAGTATTTT. The encoded protein is CSVPRDNGGTDTQYF. The rearrangement joins TRBV29-1 to TRBJ2-3; a weak D match, TRBD1 (6 bases). Trimming removed 5 bases from V and 3 bases from J, with 18 bases in between. Germline CDR1 and CDR2: SQVTM and ANQGSEA. The CDR3 loop spans 15 amino acids.

This chain links TRBV6-1 with TRBJ2-1, with D perhaps matching TRBD2 (6 bases). CDR3 length: 14 amino acids. V was trimmed by 7 bases and J by 7 bases, leaving 17 bases between them. Per the germline V gene, CDR1 is MNHNS and CDR2 is SASEGT. The DNA of the CDR3 is TGTGCCAGCATTATGACTAGAAAATCTAATGAGCAGTTCTTC. This codes for CASIMTRKSNEQFF.

This rearrangement joins TRBV6-1 to TRBJ2-7; 9 nucleotides match TRBD2. V lost 5 bases to trimming and J lost 0 bases; unmatched junction nucleotides: 5. Per the germline V gene, CDR1 is MNHNS and CDR2 is SASEGT. The CDR3 covers 15 residues. Here the CDR3 DNA reads TGTGCCAGCAGTTCTTCTAGCGGGGACTCCTACGAGCAGTACTTC. Amino acids: CASSSSSGDSYEQYF.

This sequence joins TRBV7-3 and TRBJ2-2; maybe TRBD1 (7 bases). CDR3 length: 15 amino acids. V lost 6 bases and J 4 bases, leaving 15 bases between the germline ends. Germline V gives CDR1 SGHTA, CDR2 FQGTGA. For the CDR3, the DNA is TGTGCCAGCAGTCGACAGGGAGGTAGCACCGGGGAGCTGTTTTTT. Its protein is CASSRQGGSTGELFF.

This clone was picked up one time. The rearrangement joins TRBV12-2 to TRBJ2-1; the table's D call TRBD2 went unverified against the DNA. TRBV12-2 is classified as a pseudogene. CDR3 length: 18 residues. CDR3 DNA: TGTGCAAGTCGCTTAGCGGGACTCCCTCTTCGGTCCTACAATGAGCAGTTCTTC. Its translation is CASRLAGLPLRSYNEQFF.

The CDR3 is CASFMERETHNEQFF. DNA for the CDR3: TGTGCCAGCTTTATGGAGCGGGAGACGCACAATGAGCAGTTCTTC. The chain links TRBV6-1 to TRBJ2-1; 8 bases are shared with TRBD2. This CDR3 has 15 residues. V lost 8 bases, J lost 5 bases, and 11 bases stayed unmatched. Looked up from germline, CDR1 is MNHNS and CDR2 is SASEGT.

J is TRBJ1-6 and V is TRBV19; 7 positions agree with TRBD1. Per germline, CDR1 LNHDA and CDR2 SQIVND (reference sequence). This CDR3 region has 15 residues. V lost 7 bases to trimming and J lost 7 bases; unmatched junction nucleotides: 10. CDR3 loop: CASTLQGVGNSPLHF. The CDR3 DNA sequence: TGTGCCAGTACTCTCCAGGGGGTTGGGAATTCACCCCTCCACTTT.

V usage is TRBV5-4 and J usage is TRBJ2-3, with 7 bases fitting TRBD2. In germline, CDR1 is SGHNT, CDR2 YYREEE (reference sequence). CDR3 size: 15 residues. J lost 4 bases, V lost 2 bases, and 7 bases had no gene match. The CDR3 DNA sequence: TGTGCCAGCAGCTTTTGGGAGGGCGGCCCAGATACGCAGTATTTT. Its protein product is CASSFWEGGPDTQYF.

The J gene is TRBJ2-1, the V gene TRBV5-6; D is possibly TRBD1 (5 bases). The germline V gene encodes CDR1 SGHDT and CDR2 YYEEEE. The CDR3 sequence is 13 residues long. V lost 4 bases and J 12 bases, leaving 17 bases between the germline ends. The CDR3 protein is CASSPSRVVGQFF. The CDR3, as DNA: TGTGCCAGCAGCCCAAGCAGGGTGGTCGGGCAGTTCTTC.

This clone was picked up one time. The chain combines TRBV11-2 with TRBJ2-7; possible D gene TRBD2, 6 bases. The germline V gene has CDR1 SGHAT and CDR2 FQNNGV. Between the trimmed V and J ends, which lost 2 bases and 3 bases, there was a span of 11 bases. The CDR3 is 14 residues long. As DNA, the CDR3 is TGTGCCAGCAGCTTATTTACTAGCAGCTACGAGCAGTACTTC. The encoded protein is CASSLFTSSYEQYF.

This clone has just one count. The CDR3 region has the DNA TGTGCCAGCACGCCCGGCTACGAGCAGTACTTC. This sequence encodes CASTPGYEQYF. The rearrangement joins TRBV2 to TRBJ2-7; D remains ambiguous. This CDR3 comprises 11 residues. The V end was cut by 7 bases, the J end by 3 bases, with 7 bases between. CDR1 and CDR2 (germline): SNHLY, FYNNEI.

The chain is built from TRBV30 and TRBJ1-5; possibly TRBD1 for D (5 bases). Deletions cut 0 bases from V and 7 bases from J, with 13 bases between. The CDR3 sequence is 14 residues long. The V gene's germline CDR1 is GTSNPN and CDR2 SVGIG (reference sequence). DNA for the CDR3: TGTGCCTGGAGTGTTTCAGGGCTCATCCAGCCCCAGCATTTT. Translated, it gives CAWSVSGLIQPQHF.

The chain has TRBV30 and TRBJ1-2, with a possible D match to TRBD1 (6 bases). The CDR3 loop spans 13 amino acids. Trimming removed 0 bases at V and 6 bases at J, with 11 bases between. Germline V gene sequence: CDR1 GTSNPN, CDR2 SVGIG (reference sequence). Here the CDR3 reads CAWSVYRENGYTF. DNA of the CDR3: TGTGCCTGGAGTGTGTACAGGGAAAATGGCTACACCTTC.

The chain has TRBV5-6 and TRBJ2-2; D possibly corresponds to TRBD2 (6 bases). CDR1 SGHDT and CDR2 YYEEEE come from the germline V gene. Trimming stripped 4 bases from V and 6 bases from J, with 19 bases between. CDR3 size: 16 residues. CDR3 sequence: CASSPNPGRRAGELFF. The CDR3, as DNA: TGTGCCAGCAGCCCTAACCCCGGGAGAAGGGCCGGGGAGCTGTTTTTT.

CDR3 DNA: TGTGCCAGCTCACCTCCCGGGACACCCCGAGCTGAAGCTTTCTTT. Its translation is CASSPPGTPRAEAFF. The chain links TRBV18 to TRBJ1-1; D might be TRBD1 (6 bases). Looked up from germline, CDR1 is KGHSH and CDR2 is LQKENI. The CDR3 sequence is 15 residues long. The V end lost 3 bases, the J end lost 6 bases, and 17 bases lay between the germline ends.

V is TRBV7-9 and J is TRBJ1-2; D gene unclear. The germline gives CDR1 SEHNR, CDR2 FQNEAQ (reference sequence). This CDR3 comprises 13 residues. V was trimmed by 1 base and J by 1 base, leaving 4 bases between them. CDR3 bases: TGTGCCAGCAGCTTAGATCTTAACTATGGCTACACCTTC. Translation gives CASSLDLNYGYTF.

This clone was seen a few times. The chain combines TRBV15 with TRBJ2-7; 8 bases match TRBD2. The CDR3 runs 15 residues. The germline gives CDR1 LNHNV, CDR2 YYDKDF (reference sequence). V lost 0 bases and J lost 1; bases outside the gene matches: 2. CDR3 loop: CATSRELADSYEQYF. The CDR3 DNA reads TGTGCCACCAGCAGAGAACTAGCGGATTCCTACGAGCAGTACTTC.

The chain uses TRBV5-5 and TRBJ1-2; D gene uncertain. This CDR3 contains 15 residues. Germline assignment: CDR1 SGHKS and CDR2 YYEKEE (reference sequence). The germline V and J ends were trimmed by 0 bases and 4 bases, with 13 bases remaining between them. DNA of the CDR3: TGTGCCAGCAGCTTGGAACCAGAAGCGACCTATGGCTACACCTTC. It encodes CASSLEPEATYGYTF.